Only one count was recorded for the clone carrying this TCR beta chain. Ages ranged from about 18 to 100 years, with residence in more than 20 US areas. Methods used by the authors: Amplification with reference gene primers provided the estimates of nucleated cell counts. The data were produced by immunoSEQ multiplex PCR, yet TCRdb's version contains in-frame clones alone and is incomplete. V, J and clone size are those of that table, while D and trimming were read from the DNA. Seen here are approximately 240,000 clones, less than 90% observed once, and the top ten hold 3% to 3.5%. Trimming stripped 5 bases from V and 4 bases from J, with 16 bases between. The CDR3 is 15 amino acids. Germline V gene data show CDR1 as SGHRS and CDR2 as YFSETQ. The data are from a study of blood T cell repertoires in COVID-19. Study-wide background: Recovery meant two consecutive negative NP/OP PCR tests, professional clearance, or resolved symptoms. PBMCs, B-cell-depleted T cells, or T cells provided the cDNA or gDNA that made up the material.

Specimen: PBMCs or T cells enriched from blood (not recorded which). This chain connects TRBV5-1 to TRBJ2-1; a possible D gene is TRBD1 (6 bases). This TCR was sampled from a woman aged 50 to 60 in a cohort exposed to, infected with or recovered from COVID-19 (not recorded which). The CDR3 DNA is TGCGCCAGCAGATCGACCGGGACAAAATACAATGAGCAGTTCTTC. Translating gives CASRSTGTKYNEQFF.